This T cell receptor (beta chain) stems from a study of cytomegalovirus exposure and HLA in healthy donors. The PCR was carried out with 60 Vbeta primers and 13 Jbeta primers. Using immunoSEQ multiplex PCR, the repertoire was profiled, and TCRdb retains in-frame clones only, with some absent. This table holds some 130,000 clones, 79% found once. Germline lookup yields CDR1 SQVTM and CDR2 ANQGSEA. The CDR3 has 12 residues. Trimming removed 7 bases from V and 8 bases from J; junction bases left unmatched: 6. The specimen sequenced was PBMCs. The sequence was collected from a man aged 35-49 years in good health and CMV-seropositive. This rearrangement joins TRBV29-1 to TRBJ1-3, with 9 bases identical to TRBD1. CDR3 sequence reads: CSAKGQGDTIYF. The CDR3 DNA follows: TGCAGCGCGAAGGGACAGGGCGACACCATATATTTT. Using reference TRBV29-1 and TRBJ1-3 for the parts outside the CDR3, the full variable domain is SAVISQKPSRDICQRGTSLTIQCQVDSQVTMMFWYRQQPGQSLTLIATANQGSEATYESGFVIDKFPISRPNLTFSTLTVSNMSPEDSSIYLCSAKGQGDTIYFGEGSWLTVV.